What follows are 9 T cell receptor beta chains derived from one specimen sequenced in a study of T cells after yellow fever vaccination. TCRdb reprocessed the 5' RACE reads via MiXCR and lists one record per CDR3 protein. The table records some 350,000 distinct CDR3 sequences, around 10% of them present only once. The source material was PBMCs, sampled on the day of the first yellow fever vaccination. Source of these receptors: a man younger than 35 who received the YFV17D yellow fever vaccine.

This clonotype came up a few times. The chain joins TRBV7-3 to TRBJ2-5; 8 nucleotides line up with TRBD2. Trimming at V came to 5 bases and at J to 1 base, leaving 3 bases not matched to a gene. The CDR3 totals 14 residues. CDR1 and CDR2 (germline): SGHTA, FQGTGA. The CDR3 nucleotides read TGTGCCAGCAGCCCTCGGGAGGGCCAAGAGACCCAGTACTTC. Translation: CASSPREGQETQYF.

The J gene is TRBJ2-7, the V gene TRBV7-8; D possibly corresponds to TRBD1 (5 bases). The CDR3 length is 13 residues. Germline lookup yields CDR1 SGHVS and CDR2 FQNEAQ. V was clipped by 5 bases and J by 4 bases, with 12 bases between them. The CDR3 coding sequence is TGTGCCAGCAGCGTACGACCAGGGTACGAGCAGTACGTC. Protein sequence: CASSVRPGYEQYV.

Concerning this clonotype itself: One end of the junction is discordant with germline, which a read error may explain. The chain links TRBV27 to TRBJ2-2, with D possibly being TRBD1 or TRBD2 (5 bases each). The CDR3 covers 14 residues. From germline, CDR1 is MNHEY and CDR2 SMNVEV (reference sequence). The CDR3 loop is CASSSQGFAGDLFF. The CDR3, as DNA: TGTGCCAGCAGTAGCCAGGGTTTCGCCGGGGATCTGTTTTTT.

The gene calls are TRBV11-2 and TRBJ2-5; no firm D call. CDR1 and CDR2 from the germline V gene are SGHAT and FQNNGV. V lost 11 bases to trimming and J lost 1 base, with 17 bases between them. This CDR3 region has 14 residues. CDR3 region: CAGEWAIRQETQYF. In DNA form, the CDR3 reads TGTGCCGGAGAGTGGGCAATACGCCAAGAGACCCAGTACTTC. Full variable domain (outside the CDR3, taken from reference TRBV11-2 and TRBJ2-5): EAGVAQSPRYKIIEKRQSVAFWCNPISGHATLYWYQQILGQGPKLLIQFQNNGVVDDSQLPKDRFSAERLKGVDSTLKIQPAKLEDSAVYLCAGEWAIRQETQYFGPGTRLLVL.

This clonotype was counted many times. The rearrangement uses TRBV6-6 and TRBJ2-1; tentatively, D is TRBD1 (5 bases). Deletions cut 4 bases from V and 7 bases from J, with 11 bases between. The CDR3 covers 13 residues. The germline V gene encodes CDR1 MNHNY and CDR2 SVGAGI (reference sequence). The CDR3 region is CASSLGLPNEQFF. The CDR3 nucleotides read TGTGCCAGCAGTTTGGGGCTCCCTAATGAGCAGTTCTTC.

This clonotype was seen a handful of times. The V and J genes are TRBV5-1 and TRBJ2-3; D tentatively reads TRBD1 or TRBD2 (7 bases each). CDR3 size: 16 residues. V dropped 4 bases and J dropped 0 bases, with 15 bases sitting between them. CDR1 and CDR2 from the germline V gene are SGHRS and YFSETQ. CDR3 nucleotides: TGCGCCAGCAGCCAGGGGGGGGCCACTAGCACAGATACGCAGTATTTT. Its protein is CASSQGGATSTDTQYF.

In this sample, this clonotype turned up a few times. DNA for the CDR3: TGTGCCAGCAGTTTTTGGGGAGAGACCCAGTACTTC. It is translated as CASSFWGETQYF. The genes are TRBV28 and TRBJ2-5; D not resolved. CDR1 and CDR2 (germline): MDHEN, SYDVKM. CDR3 length: 12 residues. V gave up 3 bases and J gave up 4 bases, with 6 bases separating them.

CDR3 loop: CASSSRDTRGETQYF. CDR3 coding DNA: TGTGCCAGCAGCTCCCGGGACACAAGGGGGGAGACCCAGTACTTC. The chain combines TRBV7-9 with TRBJ2-5, with TRBD1 as a possible D gene (6 bases). Trimming removed 4 bases from V and 5 bases from J, with 17 bases in between. There are 15 residues in the CDR3. Per germline, CDR1 SEHNR and CDR2 FQNEAQ (reference sequence).

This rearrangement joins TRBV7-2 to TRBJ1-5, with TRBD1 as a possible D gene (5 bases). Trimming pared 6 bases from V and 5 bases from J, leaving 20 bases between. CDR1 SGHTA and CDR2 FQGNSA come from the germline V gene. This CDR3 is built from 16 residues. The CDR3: CASSSGAFVRDQPQHF. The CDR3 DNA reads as TGTGCCAGCAGTTCCGGGGCGTTTGTAAGGGATCAGCCCCAGCATTTT.